The rows below give T cell receptor beta chains drawn from one sample of a study of CD8 T cells in Susac syndrome. MiXCR, run by TCRdb on the immunoSEQ multiplex PCR reads, gives a single entry per CDR3 protein. Here the sample spans under 200,000 distinct CDR3 sequences, about 96% being singletons. Sequencing input: CD4+ T cells from PBMCs. These TCRs come from a human donor with Susac syndrome. The CDR3 runs from the conserved cysteine through the conserved F or W. D genes are given only for firm matches. For some rows the clone size is stated as once, few or many, or as a class when expanded; others skip it.

v_gene,abundance,j_gene,d_gene,CDR3nt,CDR3aa
TRBV9,NA,TRBJ1-1,NA,TGTGCCAGCAGCGTAGATAGGGGCGGCACTGAAGCTTTCTTT,CASSVDRGGTEAFF
TRBV5-1,NA,TRBJ2-3,NA,TGCGCCAGCAGTGAAGGGATTCGAGTCACAGATACGCAGTATTTT,CASSEGIRVTDTQYF
TRBV29-1,NA,TRBJ2-1,NA,TGCAGCGTTGGGCGCTACAATGAGCAGTTCTTC,CSVGRYNEQFF
TRBV5-1,NA,TRBJ2-5,TRBD1,TGCGCCAGCAGCTTGCTGGGGACAGGGAGGCAAGAGACCCAGTACTTC,CASSLLGTGRQETQYF
TRBV20-1,NA,TRBJ2-7,TRBD2,TGCAGTGCTAGAGATCGAGCTAGCGGGCGTCCCTACGAGCAGTACTTC,CSARDRASGRPYEQYF
TRBV6-1,few,TRBJ2-5,TRBD1,TGTGCCAGCAGTCTGGACAGGGGACAGACCCAGTACTTC,CASSLDRGQTQYF
TRBV5-1,NA,TRBJ2-3,NA,TGCGCCAGCTACTCACCCTTTACCGGGGATACGCAGTATTTT,CASYSPFTGDTQYF
TRBV5-1,NA,TRBJ2-3,NA,TGCGCCAGCAGCGGAACACTAGGGGATACGCAGTATTTT,CASSGTLGDTQYF
TRBV7-9,NA,TRBJ1-1,TRBD1,TGTGCCAGCAGCTTACTGACAGGGGACACTGAAGCTTTCTTT,CASSLLTGDTEAFF
TRBV4-2,NA,TRBJ1-3,NA,TGTGCCAGCAGCCAAGAAGCAACAGGGAGTGGAAACACCATATATTTT,CASSQEATGSGNTIYF
TRBV29-1,NA,TRBJ1-2,TRBD1,TGCAGCGCCACGACCTCGGGACAGGGAACTGGCTACACCTTC,CSATTSGQGTGYTF
TRBV28,NA,TRBJ2-3,NA,TGTGCCAGCAGGGGGGCTCCTAGCACAGATACGCAGTATTTT,CASRGAPSTDTQYF
TRBV4-2,NA,TRBJ1-6,NA,TGTGCCAGCAGCCAAGAGGGGGAAGCCCGAGGAAATTCACCCCTCCACTTT,CASSQEGEARGNSPLHF
TRBV20-1,NA,TRBJ2-3,NA,TGCAGTGCTAGAGTGGTGGGACAAACAACTGTTCGACGCACAGATACGCAGTATTTT,CSARVVGQTTVRRTDTQYF
TRBV2,NA,TRBJ2-1,NA,TGTGCCAGCAGTGAGTCGACGGTCAATGAGCAGTTCTTC,CASSESTVNEQFF
TRBV29-1,NA,TRBJ2-1,NA,TGCAGCGTTCGATACAACAATGAGCAGTTCTTC,CSVRYNNEQFF
TRBV20-1,NA,TRBJ1-4,TRBD1,TGCAGTGCTTCTTGGACAGGGGCCGAAAAACTGTTTTTT,CSASWTGAEKLFF
TRBV18,NA,TRBJ2-3,NA,TGTGCCAGCTCACCAGGCCGAGATACGCAGTATTTT,CASSPGRDTQYF
TRBV29-1,NA,TRBJ2-3,TRBD1,TGCAGCGTCCTACAGGGGGCATTTAACACAGATACGCAGTATTTT,CSVLQGAFNTDTQYF
TRBV18,NA,TRBJ1-1,NA,TGTGCCAGCTCACCAAAGAGAGGGTCCCCCAGAAGTGAAGCTTTCTTT,CASSPKRGSPRSEAFF
TRBV3-1,NA,TRBJ2-5,NA,TGTGCCAGCAGCCAAGATTTACGGCAAGAGACCCAGTACTTC,CASSQDLRQETQYF
TRBV14,NA,TRBJ2-1,NA,TGTGCCAGCAGCCAAGCGTGGCACAGCAATGAGCAGTTCTTC,CASSQAWHSNEQFF
TRBV4-3,NA,TRBJ1-2,NA,TGCGCCAGCAGCCAAGATCCGGGGACTCAGGGGGGCTACACCTTC,CASSQDPGTQGGYTF